The sequence of this T cell receptor (beta chain) was determined in a study of OX40 agonist ivuxolimab in advanced cancers. The sample holds one count of this clone. Its antigen is unknown. General study findings and limits: On average, CD8+ T cells showed a greater number of expanded clones than CD4+. Circulating CD4+ and CD8+ T cells showed clonal expansion by week 6 at 0.1 to 3.0 mg/kg.

Trimming left V 5 bases short and J 3 bases short, with 10 bases between. Looked up from germline, CDR1 is SGHNT and CDR2 is YENEEA. This CDR3 spans 14 amino acids. Cycle 7 day 1, cycle 4 day 1, and baseline were the timepoints at which blood was sampled. The table came from immunoSEQ multiplex PCR; TCRdb's copy has only in-frame clones and leaves some out. The sample has tens of thousands of clones; just under 95% are singletons. This clonotype originated in an adult with an advanced solid tumor such as melanoma, head and neck, liver or kidney cancer. J is TRBJ2-2 and V is TRBV11-3, with D unclear. The source was CD4+ or CD8+ T cells sorted from blood, collected in a trial of the OX40 agonist ivuxolimab. The CDR3 DNA is TGTGCCAGCAGCCCCTCCCTATACACCGGGGAGCTGTTTTTT. It is translated as CASSPSLYTGELFF.